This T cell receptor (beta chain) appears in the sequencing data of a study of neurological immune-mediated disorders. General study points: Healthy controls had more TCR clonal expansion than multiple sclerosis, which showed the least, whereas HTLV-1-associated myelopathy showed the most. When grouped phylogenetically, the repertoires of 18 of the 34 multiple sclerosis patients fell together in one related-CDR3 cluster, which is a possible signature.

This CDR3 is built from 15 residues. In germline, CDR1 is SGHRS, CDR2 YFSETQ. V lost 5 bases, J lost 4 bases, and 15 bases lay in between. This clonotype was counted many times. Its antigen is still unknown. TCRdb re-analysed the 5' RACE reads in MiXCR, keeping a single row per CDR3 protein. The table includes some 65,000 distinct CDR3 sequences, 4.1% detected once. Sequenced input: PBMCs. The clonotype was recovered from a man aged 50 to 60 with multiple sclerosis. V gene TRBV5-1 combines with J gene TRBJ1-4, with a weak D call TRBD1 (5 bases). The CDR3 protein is CASRQGLLDNEKLFF. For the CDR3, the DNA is TGCGCCAGCAGGCAGGGACTGCTTGATAATGAAAAACTGTTTTTT.